This T cell receptor beta chain appears in the sequencing data of a study of vaccination and CD4 T cells after COVID-19 (dated 2022 in TCRdb). Broadly, across the study: Convalescent patients had a positive SARS-CoV-2 result on nasal swab PCR, and of these patients, several had mild disease and one had severe disease. The convalescent cohort included six males and four females, with two Hispanic individuals, seven Caucasians, two Asians and one multiracial person. Participants got two doses of the Pfizer-BioNTech BNT162b2 vaccine (n=8) or two doses of the Moderna mRNA-1273 vaccine (n=2). Post-COVID blood samples from convalescent patients were collected a median of roughly 100 days after diagnosis, with a range of roughly 30 to 170 days. Post-vaccine blood samples were collected a median of around 2.5 months after the second vaccine dose, ranging from 14 to 241 days. For stimulating the cultures, overlapping spike peptide pools were used, derived from SARS-CoV-2 as well as from the common cold coronaviruses HCoV-NL63, HCoV-OC43 and HCoV-229E. As controls, cultures received a CEFX viral epitope pool (the positive control), an HIV-1 Nef peptide pool (the negative control), or no peptide at all. In 10 COVID-19 convalescent patients and a handful of infection-naive healthy vaccine recipients, the spike-specific CD4+ TCR repertoire before mRNA vaccination was compared with the repertoire after mRNA vaccination. Overall study results and their limits: An increase in the median number of SARS-CoV-2-reactive clonotypes from roughly 20 after infection to some 40 after vaccination was observed, but the change was not found to be significant. Among the post-vaccine SARS-CoV-2-reactive clones in convalescent patients, a median about 87% showed up only after vaccination, which suggests vaccine-specific priming. Of the vaccine-specific clones found in convalescent patients, nearly all (304 of 307) were mono-reactive for SARS-CoV-2 spike instead of being cross-reactive with common cold coronaviruses. Relatively few convalescent patients were included in the study, and early timepoints after natural infection were not analyzed.

Receptors were amplified or captured by PCR. DNA from cultured CD4+ T cells was subjected to TCR sequencing with the Oncomine TCR Beta short-read assay at the Johns Hopkins FTIC core. Genomic DNA was extracted from the cultured CD4+ T cells with the QIAamp micro DNA kit. Oncomine TCR Beta libraries from cultured CD4+ T cells were pooled with unique dual indexes and sequenced on an Illumina iSeq 100. The study's processing was this. Non-productive sequences were removed, and CDR3s not starting with C, not ending with F or W, or shorter than 7 amino acids were discarded. The MANAFEST web application identified antigen-specific clonotypes by comparing peptide-stimulated wells against reference wells and other culture wells. To be called positive, a clone needed an FDR below 0.05, an odds ratio above 5, and a productive frequency above 0.1% in at least two of three replicate wells. A clonotype counted as cross-reactive if it showed significant expansion both in the SARS-CoV-2 spike wells and in at least one common cold coronavirus spike condition. Using R version 3.6.1, CDR3 homology was evaluated through Levenshtein distances (stringdist) along with unrooted phylogenetic trees (ape). TCRdb cleaned the public reads at Q25 with fastp, built clones with MiXCR and kept in-frame beta chains. Each entry is one CDR3 protein sequence, shown with its most common DNA and genes. The V and J calls were determined by TCRdb, not by the authors. The sample table records roughly 24,000 distinct CDR3 sequences; 55% to 70% of these occur just once. Of the sample, approximately 5.4% is held by the ten largest clones.

Concerning this clonotype: Its specific antigen is unknown. No base qualities exist here, and no much larger clone lies one base off it.

Reading the label with the study, this specimen's treatment or condition is: roughly ten-day PBMC culture with coronavirus spike peptide pools or control peptides (ViraFEST assay). To expand antigen-specific T cells with peptide pools and then pick out the expanded clonotypes through TCR sequencing, the study relied on the ViraFEST assay. Positive SARS-CoV-2 PCR tests in the convalescent patients dated from March to December 2020, before Alpha, Beta and Delta variants emerged in the United States. Over 1.5 million PBMCs per well were cultured in IMDM with 5% human AB serum and 9 to 10 IU/ml IL-2, plus 10 ug/ml peptide pools. Half of the culture medium was replaced with fresh IL-2-containing medium on days 3 and 7. CD4+ T cells were isolated after 10 days of culture through negative selection using the EasySep CD4+ T cell isolation kit. PBMCs were separated from whole blood using Ficoll-Paque Plus gradient centrifugation and then either used fresh or cryopreserved at -140C. Culture conditions were generally each tested in triplicate wells.

Clipping removes 5 bases from V and 2 bases from J, with 10 as the unmatched junction base count. The CDR1 and CDR2 encoded by the germline V gene are SGHRS and YFSETQ. The CDR3 spans 17 residues, from the cysteine through the phenylalanine. Only the CDR3 portion is preserved as DNA: 51 bases, with reading frame beginning at the first base. The chain was built from TRBV5-1 and TRBJ1-2, and 12 bases in between align with TRBD1. The sequence was obtained from a human donor who had recovered from COVID-19. Source material: CD4+ T cells from blood, cultured in vitro. At the DNA level, the sequence is TGCGCCAGCAGACATACCGGGACAGGGGGCGGAAACTATGGCTACACCTTC. Its product reads: CASRHTGTGGGNYGYTF.